The clone carrying this T cell receptor beta chain came up many times. The antigen remains undetermined. This entry comes from a study of regulatory T cells in long-lasting Graves disease. CDR3-region Arm-PCR and iRepertoire HTBI primers produced the TCR beta libraries. MiXCR, run by TCRdb on the multiplex PCR reads, gives a single entry per CDR3 protein. The table records under 300,000 distinct CDR3 sequences, over 20% of them present only once. Time point defined: newly diagnosed GD, antithyroid drugs for less than 3 months. PBMC-extracted RNA yielded the TCR library. Whole-study results and caveats: Newly diagnosed Graves' patients exceeded persistent ones in TCR diversity. Sampling was limited to peripheral blood rather than thyroid tissue.

This CDR3 has 15 amino acids. V lost 5 bases, J lost 1 base, and 14 bases lay in between. Per the germline V gene, CDR1 is SEHNR and CDR2 is FQNEAQ (reference sequence). The chain couples TRBV7-9 to TRBJ2-5, with D maybe TRBD2 (6 bases). This TCR was sampled from a female donor with Graves disease. The sequencing used peripheral blood mononuclear cells (PBMCs), collected at new diagnosis, from a patient treated with antithyroid drugs. CDR3 nucleotides: TGTGCCAGCAGCACCGAGCTAGCGACCCAAGAGACCCAGTACTTC. As protein: CASSTELATQETQYF.